This T cell receptor (beta chain) was sequenced in a study of cytotoxic CD8 clonotypes in ibrutinib-treated CLL. Across the whole study: Productive templates per sample averaged 255,043; productive rearrangements, approximately 96,000. Study-wide findings and caveats: Clonality increased at ibrutinib response, then returned toward baseline at progression.

As to this clone: Its antigen is not known.

This CDR3 is built from 11 residues. Deletions cut 1 base from V and 8 bases from J, with 3 bases between. Germline CDR1 KGHSH, CDR2 LQKENI. TCRdb's table, derived via immunoSEQ multiplex PCR, lists solely in-frame clones and lacks some. The sample has about 140,000 clones, 60% to 85% seen once. Sequences were derived from PBMCs, sampled after 12 months of ibrutinib treatment. The rearrangement joins TRBV18 to TRBJ2-1; D is ambiguous. This TCR was recovered from a human donor with chronic lymphocytic leukemia. CDR3 coding DNA: TGTGCCAGCTCACCACGGTATGAGCAGTTCTTC. This gives the protein CASSPRYEQFF.